This T cell receptor beta chain emerged from a study of blood T cells in healthy people across ages. Study-wide results and limits: Naive and antigen-experienced cells could not be conclusively compared, given unsorted PBMCs.

Using a J-beta primer mix together with a sample-barcoded 5' primer, a second PCR was run for 7 to 11 cycles. In TCRdb, the 5' RACE reads were re-called with MiXCR into one record per CDR3 protein. The repertoire holds just under 900,000 distinct CDR3 sequences, with around 26% as singletons. Of note for this clonotype: The antigen is not known.

CDR3 length: 15 amino acids. Trimming stripped 0 bases from V and 5 bases from J, with 10 bases between. This sequence originates from a woman at least 80 years old in good health. Sequenced material: blood. The genes are TRBV12-3 or TRBV12-4 and TRBJ2-2, with a weak D call TRBD2 (6 bases). CDR3 in DNA: TGTGCCAGCAGTTTAGCTCGGGGGAGAACCGGGGAGCTGTTTTTT. Its protein product is CASSLARGRTGELFF.